The 30 T cell receptor beta chains presented below share a single source sample, sequenced in a study of T cells in Graves' hyperthyroidism and ophthalmopathy. Using RNA transcripts as the source, TCR beta CDR3 regions were amplified. The TCR CDR3 first-round RT-PCR relied on the HTBI primer set. TCRdb fed the multiplex PCR reads into MiXCR, producing one record per CDR3 protein. The profile covers hundreds of thousands of distinct CDR3 sequences, with about 15% appearing a single time and 20% to 25% taken by the ten largest. Sequencing was done on a sample of blood. The receptors shown here come from a woman aged 25 to 39 with Graves' hyperthyroidism.

This clonotype was found many times. The chain recombines TRBV29-1 with TRBJ2-1, with D uncertain. The V end was cut by 3 bases, the J end by 7 bases, with 4 bases between. Germline-derived CDR1 and CDR2 are SQVTM and ANQGSEA. The CDR3 is 10 residues long. Here the CDR3 reads CSVDGNEQFF. The CDR3 region has the DNA TGCAGCGTTGATGGGAATGAGCAGTTCTTC.

This clonotype was observed a handful of times. The J gene is TRBJ2-3, the V gene TRBV6-1; possibly TRBD1 for D (5 bases). V was trimmed by 4 bases and J by 4 bases, leaving 15 bases between them. The CDR3 is 15 amino acids. The germline gives CDR1 MNHNS, CDR2 SASEGT. The CDR3 DNA is TGTGCCAGCAGTGGTGGGGAAATACAGGCAGATACGCAGTATTTT. It specifies CASSGGEIQADTQYF.

This clonotype was seen repeatedly, ten times or more. The chain links TRBV20-1 to TRBJ2-5, with 12 bases that match TRBD2. CDR1 DFQATT and CDR2 SNEGSKA come from the germline V gene (reference sequence). V lost 5 bases, J lost 5 bases, and 18 bases stayed unmatched. The CDR3 runs 18 residues. The CDR3, as DNA: TGCAGTGCTCTGGGGGGAACTCTAGCGGGAGGGCCCCGGGAGACCCAGTACTTC. Protein product: CSALGGTLAGGPRETQYF.

The chain joins TRBV19 to TRBJ1-3, with D uncertain. Trimming took off 7 bases at V and 2 bases at J, with 6 bases between the two ends. This CDR3 spans 12 amino acids. CDR1 is LNHDA, CDR2 SQIVND, per germline (reference sequence). CDR3 DNA: TGTGCCAGTACATCGCCTGGAAACACCATATATTTT. Its protein product is CASTSPGNTIYF. Together with reference TRBV19 and TRBJ1-3, the CDR3 gives the full variable domain: DGGITQSPKYLFRKEGQNVTLSCEQNLNHDAMYWYRQDPGQGLRLIYYSQIVNDFQKGDIAEGYSVSREKKESFPLTVTSAQKNPTAFYLCASTSPGNTIYFGEGSWLTVV.

The chain joins TRBV7-9 to TRBJ2-1; D perhaps matches TRBD2 (6 bases). Germline V gene sequence: CDR1 SEHNR, CDR2 FQNEAQ (reference sequence). V was shortened by 3 bases and J by 10 bases, with 13 bases between the two germline ends. The CDR3 totals 13 residues. CDR3 sequence: CASSFTSGEEQFF. The CDR3 bases are TGTGCCAGCAGCTTCACGTCGGGGGAAGAGCAGTTCTTC.

Regarding this clonotype: A much bigger clone sits one base away, suggesting this may be a read error. The chain employs TRBV6-1 and TRBJ2-1, with 7 bases lining up with TRBD1. The CDR3 sequence is 12 residues long. CDR1 and CDR2 from the germline V gene are MNHNS and SASEGT. Trimming cost V 7 bases and J 9 bases; bases outside gene matches: 6. CDR3 DNA: TGTGCCAGCACCGCACAGGGGATTGAGCAGTTCTTC. It codes for CASTAQGIEQFF.

This clonotype showed up many times. The rearrangement joins TRBV12-3 or TRBV12-4 to TRBJ2-6; 9 nucleotides agree with TRBD2. The CDR3 sequence is 16 residues long. The V segment lost 7 bases and the J segment 2 bases; nucleotides outside the gene matches: 6. CDR3 loop: CASILAGGAGANVLTF. CDR3 sequence (DNA): TGTGCCAGCATCCTTGCGGGAGGGGCTGGGGCCAACGTCCTGACTTTC.

This clonotype was picked up many times. The J gene is TRBJ2-2, the V gene TRBV2; 9 bases agree with TRBD2. Germline loops: CDR1 SNHLY, CDR2 FYNNEI. V was clipped by 1 base and J by 7 bases; unmatched bases: 10. This CDR3 region has 17 residues. CDR3 protein: CASSEENSGSRNGELFF. The CDR3 DNA sequence: TGTGCCAGCAGTGAAGAGAATAGCGGGAGTCGAAACGGGGAGCTGTTTTTT.

Only one count was recorded for this clonotype. A clone one base away is much larger, so this may be a read error. V gene TRBV27 combines with J gene TRBJ2-1; TRBD1 matches at 9 bases. Germline V lookup: CDR1 MNHEY, CDR2 SMNVEV (reference sequence). Trimming removed 3 bases from V and 5 bases from J; junction bases left unmatched: 8. The CDR3 extends over 16 amino acids. The CDR3 spells CASSFRGQGPHNEQFF. DNA for the CDR3: TGTGCCAGCAGTTTTAGGGGACAGGGACCCCACAATGAGCAGTTCTTC.

This clonotype was detected only a few times. The chain carries TRBV20-1 and TRBJ1-6, with D perhaps matching TRBD1 (6 bases). The germline V and J ends were trimmed by 2 bases and 4 bases, with 15 bases remaining between them. The CDR3 has 16 residues. The germline V gene has CDR1 DFQATT and CDR2 SNEGSKA (reference sequence). The CDR3 DNA reads as TGCAGTGCTAGAACTCAGGGGAGCGCTTATAATTCACCCCTCCACTTT. This encodes CSARTQGSAYNSPLHF.

There are many counts of this clonotype. The rearrangement joins TRBV13 to TRBJ2-5; D is unresolved. V was cut by 5 bases and J by 0 bases, with 4 bases left in between. From germline, CDR1 is PRHDT and CDR2 FYEKMQ (reference sequence). The CDR3 has 12 residues. The CDR3 DNA reads as TGTGCCAGCAGCCCGTACCAAGAGACCCAGTACTTC. Residues: CASSPYQETQYF.

This clonotype appeared many times. CDR3 DNA: TGTGCCTGGACCCGACAGGCCAACACCGGGGAGCTGTTTTTT. The encoded protein is CAWTRQANTGELFF. V and J are TRBV30 and TRBJ2-2, with a possible D match to TRBD1 (6 bases). With 4 bases removed from V and 2 bases from J, the gap between germline ends came to 11 bases. From germline, CDR1 is GTSNPN and CDR2 SVGIG (reference sequence). The CDR3 has 14 amino acids.

This clonotype was counted between two and nine times. This chain joins TRBV20-1 and TRBJ2-7; D is perhaps TRBD1 or TRBD2 (6 bases each). Germline V CDR1 and CDR2: DFQATT, SNEGSKA (reference sequence). The length of the CDR3 is 16 residues. V was trimmed by 0 bases and J by 0 bases, leaving 15 bases between them. Here the CDR3 reads CSARDLRGEASYEQYF. DNA for the CDR3: TGCAGTGCTAGAGATCTTAGGGGGGAGGCCTCCTACGAGCAGTACTTC.

This clonotype has at least ten counts. The chain carries TRBV7-9 and TRBJ2-5, with 7 positions matching TRBD2. CDR1 is SEHNR and CDR2 is FQNEAQ in the germline V gene (reference sequence). This CDR3 has 13 residues. The J segment lost 3 bases and the V segment lost 5 bases, leaving 3 bases of the junction unmatched. The CDR3: CASSRGGEETQYF. The CDR3, as DNA: TGTGCCAGCAGCCGTGGGGGGGAAGAGACCCAGTACTTC.

This clonotype was detected only a few times. The chain couples TRBV29-1 to TRBJ1-1; maybe TRBD1 (5 bases). The V gene's germline CDR1 is SQVTM and CDR2 ANQGSEA. The CDR3 sequence is 12 residues long. V was pared by 8 bases and J by 4 bases, with 14 bases between. The DNA for the CDR3 is TGCAGCTGCGGGAGGGGTCCCACTGAAGCTTTCTTT. It encodes CSCGRGPTEAFF. Filled out from reference TRBV29-1 and TRBJ1-1, the complete variable domain reads SAVISQKPSRDICQRGTSLTIQCQVDSQVTMMFWYRQQPGQSLTLIATANQGSEATYESGFVIDKFPISRPNLTFSTLTVSNMSPEDSSIYLCSCGRGPTEAFFGQGTRLTVV.

This clonotype was recorded many times. The chain couples TRBV30 to TRBJ2-1; no definite D call. CDR1 is GTSNPN and CDR2 is SVGIG in the germline V gene (reference sequence). V was clipped by 1 base and J by 7 bases, with 2 bases between them. The CDR3 loop spans 10 amino acids. DNA of the CDR3: TGTGCCTGGAGTGGGAATGAGCAGTTCTTC. Residues: CAWSGNEQFF.

This clonotype was picked up a small number of times. The J gene is TRBJ2-1, the V gene TRBV7-2; D gene unclear. Germline values: CDR1 SGHTA, CDR2 FQGNSA. Deletions cut 5 bases from V and 10 bases from J, with 15 bases between. This CDR3 contains 13 residues. For the CDR3, the DNA is TGTGCCAGCAGCCCTCCCGGTTGGTGGGAGCAGTTCTTC. Its protein product is CASSPPGWWEQFF. The full variable domain, in which reference TRBV7-2 and TRBJ2-1 provide the parts outside the CDR3, is GAGVSQSPSNKVTEKGKDVELRCDPISGHTALYWYRQSLGQGLEFLIYFQGNSAPDKSGLPSDRFSAERTGGSVSTLTIQRTQQEDSAVYLCASSPPGWWEQFFGPGTRLTVL.

The V gene is TRBV20-1, the J gene TRBJ2-3; D is perhaps TRBD2 (5 bases). Between the trimmed V and J ends, which lost 3 bases and 2 bases, there was a span of 27 bases. The length of the CDR3 is 19 residues. Germline CDR1 DFQATT, CDR2 SNEGSKA (reference sequence). DNA of the CDR3: TGCAGTGCTAGTATCCTCGGGGATCCTCGAATCGGACTCACAGATACGCAGTATTTT. Translated: CSASILGDPRIGLTDTQYF.

This clonotype was counted ten times or more. The chain is built from TRBV12-3 or TRBV12-4 and TRBJ1-2, with D unclear. The CDR3 length is 14 residues. Trimming left V 5 bases short and J 4 bases short, with 14 bases between. For the CDR3, the DNA is TGTGCCAGCAGTCGCACAGCTTTTCTCTATGGCTACACCTTC. This encodes CASSRTAFLYGYTF.

This clonotype has ten or more counts. The chain joins TRBV28 to TRBJ1-2, with a tentative D call TRBD1 (5 bases). The CDR3 totals 16 residues. Germline CDR1 MDHEN, CDR2 SYDVKM. Trimming left V 6 bases short and J 5 bases short, with 22 bases between. The CDR3 DNA is TGTGCCAGCAGCCCGCCCGGGACCATCCCGCGGTATGGCTACACCTTC. Translating it yields CASSPPGTIPRYGYTF.

This clonotype was counted ten times or more. The chain combines TRBV30 with TRBJ1-4, with D uncertain. The germline V gene has CDR1 GTSNPN and CDR2 SVGIG (reference sequence). Trimming cost V 1 base and J 11 bases, with 11 bases left between them. There are 12 residues in the CDR3. DNA of the CDR3: TGTGCCTGGAGTGAGCTGAAAGAGAAACTGTTTTTT. Its translation is CAWSELKEKLFF.

This clonotype showed up many times. The rearrangement links TRBV28 to TRBJ1-1; tentatively, D is TRBD1 (6 bases). The CDR3 is 11 residues long. Germline V lookup: CDR1 MDHEN, CDR2 SYDVKM. The germline V and J ends were trimmed by 3 bases and 8 bases, with 7 bases remaining between them. CDR3 nucleotide sequence: TGTGCCAGCAGTTTCGGACAGGAAGCTTTCTTT. It encodes CASSFGQEAFF.

The rearrangement uses TRBV12-3 or TRBV12-4 and TRBJ1-5; a weak D match, TRBD1 (6 bases). Trimming pared 4 bases from V and 2 bases from J, leaving 12 bases between. There are 15 residues in the CDR3. CDR3 protein: CASSYREVGNQPQHF. The DNA for the CDR3 is TGTGCCAGCAGTTACAGGGAAGTCGGCAATCAGCCCCAGCATTTT.

This clonotype appeared many times. The gene calls are TRBV7-2 and TRBJ2-5; D not certain. The CDR3 contains 12 residues. Trimming shortened V by 3 bases and J by 7 bases, and 9 bases separated the two germline ends. The V gene's germline CDR1 is SGHTA and CDR2 FQGNSA. The CDR3 reads CASSFQAVTQYF. CDR3 nucleotides: TGTGCCAGCAGCTTTCAGGCTGTGACCCAGTACTTC.

In regard to this clonotype: Mismatch with germline at one junction end may stem from a read error. The chain recombines TRBV19 with TRBJ2-5; TRBD2 is a possible D gene (5 bases). Germline-derived CDR1 and CDR2 are LNHDA and SQIVND (reference sequence). The length of the CDR3 is 14 residues. CDR3 in amino acids: CVSSIAMGAETQYF. DNA of the CDR3: TGTGTCAGTAGTATAGCGATGGGCGCAGAGACCCAGTACTTC.

Note on this clonotype: A much more abundant neighbour one base away suggests this may be a read error. In nucleotides, the CDR3 is TGTGCCAGCAGCTTAACAGCCGAGGATGAAAAACTGTTTTTT. Translation gives CASSLTAEDEKLFF. The chain couples TRBV7-8 to TRBJ1-4; D unclear. Germline assignment: CDR1 SGHVS and CDR2 FQNEAQ. V lost 2 bases and J 6 bases, leaving 10 bases between the germline ends. The CDR3 totals 14 residues.

This clonotype came up a few times. The chain joins TRBV19 to TRBJ1-2; no clear D gene. The germline V gene encodes CDR1 LNHDA and CDR2 SQIVND (reference sequence). V lost 4 bases to trimming and J lost 8 bases, with 8 bases between them. This CDR3 has 11 amino acids. The CDR3 region is CASSKTAGYTF. In nucleotides, the CDR3 is TGTGCCAGTAGTAAGACGGCGGGCTACACCTTC.

This clonotype has more than one count but fewer than ten. The CDR3 sequence is CASSVATRGQPAEQYF. In DNA, the CDR3 is TGTGCCAGCAGCGTAGCTACAAGGGGACAGCCTGCCGAGCAGTACTTC. The V and J genes are TRBV9 and TRBJ2-7; 7 nucleotides match TRBD1. The CDR3 extends over 16 amino acids. V shed 0 bases and J 6 bases; nucleotides not matched to a gene: 12. Germline lookup yields CDR1 SGDLS and CDR2 YYNGEE.

In the case of this clonotype: This may arise from a read error, as a much more abundant clone is one base away. V gene TRBV11-2 combines with J gene TRBJ2-5, with TRBD2 matching over 7 bases. V dropped 3 bases and J dropped 4; count of bases not matched to a gene: 8. This CDR3 has 15 residues. CDR1 is SGHAT and CDR2 is FQNNGV in the germline V gene. The CDR3 protein is CASSFSAGRGETQYF. CDR3 coding DNA: TGTGCCAGCAGCTTTTCAGCGGGAAGGGGAGAGACCCAGTACTTC.

This clonotype was seen repeatedly, ten times or more. This rearrangement joins TRBV6-1 to TRBJ2-5, with D possibly TRBD1 on 6 matching bases. Germline CDR1 MNHNS, CDR2 SASEGT. The CDR3 length is 15 residues. V lost 7 bases, J lost 3 bases, and 18 bases lay in between. In DNA, the CDR3 is TGTGCCAGCACCCCTCTGGGCAGGGGAGAAGAGACCCAGTACTTC. It specifies CASTPLGRGEETQYF.